Presented here are 22 T cell receptor beta chains from one specimen sequenced in a study of post-analysis software for immune sequencing data. General study points: Controls showed lower frequencies than patients for several TRBV segments, and TRBV5-6, TRBV5-1 and TRBV20-1 were among these.

These receptors' antigens are unknown. The library was made from cDNA and included unique molecular identifiers. TCRdb independently ran MiXCR on the PCR reads; one entry per CDR3 protein. In the table there are roughly 170,000 distinct CDR3 sequences, around 28% of which are singletons. Sequences were obtained from blood. The source is a girl under 18 with multiple sclerosis.

This clonotype was detected many times. The chain carries TRBV27 and TRBJ2-3; no clear D gene. The CDR3 is made up of 16 amino acids. V lost 7 bases to trimming and J lost 1 base, with 18 bases between them. Germline V gene sequence: CDR1 MNHEY, CDR2 SMNVEV (reference sequence). CDR3 in DNA: TGTGCCAGCAACCCGAAGGGTCCCTTACGCACAGATACGCAGTATTTT. Translated: CASNPKGPLRTDTQYF.

This rearrangement joins TRBV12-3 or TRBV12-4 to TRBJ1-2; no definite D call. The CDR3 extends over 13 amino acids. V lost 7 bases, J lost 8 bases, and 17 bases lay in between. The CDR3 DNA sequence: TGTGCCAGCAAGTTTAGGCGGGATTTGGGCTACACCTTC. It is translated as CASKFRRDLGYTF.

The chain couples TRBV6-4 to TRBJ1-2; D may be TRBD1 (5 bases). Trimming pared 4 bases from V and 7 bases from J, leaving 7 bases between. Germline V gives CDR1 MRHNA, CDR2 SNTAGT. This CDR3 is built from 11 residues. CDR3 sequence: CASSVGGGYTF. CDR3 DNA sequence: TGTGCCAGCAGTGTTGGGGGTGGCTACACCTTC.

Points on this clonotype: One base away lies a much larger clone, so this may be a sequencing read error. The J gene is TRBJ2-1, the V gene TRBV28, with 7 bases fitting TRBD1. The CDR3 has 12 amino acids. CDR1 MDHEN and CDR2 SYDVKM come from the germline V gene. The junction had 13 bases not matched to a gene; V was cut back by 10 bases and J by 13 bases. The chain's CDR3 is CATWDSQETQFF. In nucleotides, the CDR3 is TGTGCCACCTGGGACAGCCAAGAGACCCAGTTCTTC.

This clonotype was observed at least ten times. The genes are TRBV20-1 and TRBJ2-1; D gene ambiguous. Germline assignment: CDR1 DFQATT and CDR2 SNEGSKA (reference sequence). The CDR3 has 10 residues. Trimming removed 3 bases at V and 7 bases at J, with 4 bases between. The chain's CDR3 is CSASLNEQFF. CDR3 DNA sequence: TGCAGTGCTAGCCTTAATGAGCAGTTCTTC.

The chain links TRBV20-1 to TRBJ2-1, with 10 bases aligning to TRBD1. Germline-derived CDR1 and CDR2 are DFQATT and SNEGSKA (reference sequence). The CDR3 runs to 14 residues. Losses at the gene ends were 5 bases for V and 11 bases for J; bases not matched to a gene: 12. The CDR3 loop reads CSALRTGGGVQQFF. CDR3 sequence (DNA): TGCAGTGCTCTCCGGACAGGGGGGGGCGTTCAGCAGTTCTTC.

This sequence joins TRBV29-1 and TRBJ2-3, with D tentatively TRBD1 (5 bases). Per the germline V gene, CDR1 is SQVTM and CDR2 is ANQGSEA. The CDR3 runs to 13 residues. V dropped 4 bases and J dropped 2 bases, with 10 bases sitting between them. CDR3 residues: CSVVPRATDTQYF. CDR3 nucleotide sequence: TGCAGCGTTGTACCCAGGGCCACAGATACGCAGTATTTT.

The chain is built from TRBV7-2 and TRBJ2-3; D gene uncertain. CDR1 is SGHTA and CDR2 is FQGNSA in the germline V gene. This CDR3 has 14 residues. Trimming removed 1 base from V and 2 bases from J, with 7 bases in between. In DNA form, the CDR3 reads TGTGCCAGCAGCTTAGGGCTTATCACAGATACGCAGTATTTT. This encodes CASSLGLITDTQYF.

This clonotype has more than one count but fewer than ten. This rearrangement joins TRBV6-6 to TRBJ2-1; D is uncertain. The CDR3 consists of 13 residues. V dropped 4 bases and J dropped 7 bases, with 11 bases sitting between them. The germline gives CDR1 MNHNY, CDR2 SVGAGI (reference sequence). The CDR3 coding sequence is TGTGCCAGCAGTTGGGTCCCTTTTAATGAGCAGTTCTTC. This codes for CASSWVPFNEQFF.

This clonotype was counted many times. The CDR3 DNA reads TGTGCCAGCAGCCAAGATGAAGACAGGGTGGCTGGCTACACCTTC. Translated, it gives CASSQDEDRVAGYTF. The rearrangement uses TRBV4-2 and TRBJ1-2; the match to TRBD1 covers 7 bases. Germline assignment: CDR1 LGHNA and CDR2 YNFKEQ. Losses at the gene ends were 0 bases for V and 7 bases for J; bases not matched to a gene: 8. The CDR3 loop spans 15 amino acids.

There are many counts of this clonotype. The chain links TRBV28 to TRBJ2-3; D possibly uses TRBD1 or TRBD2 (5 bases each). V was trimmed by 5 bases and J by 2 bases, leaving 14 bases between them. Germline assignment: CDR1 MDHEN and CDR2 SYDVKM. This CDR3 comprises 15 residues. The CDR3 sequence is CASSLDRDATDTQYF. The DNA of the CDR3 is TGTGCCAGCAGTCTAGACCGGGACGCCACAGATACGCAGTATTTT.

This clonotype was seen many times. The CDR3 reads CASSLPKPSGRYEQYF. The CDR3 DNA follows: TGCGCCAGCAGCTTGCCTAAGCCTAGCGGGAGATACGAGCAGTACTTC. The chain is built from TRBV5-1 and TRBJ2-7; 10 bases align to TRBD2. The CDR3 runs to 16 residues. V lost 1 base, J lost 4 bases, and 8 bases stayed unmatched. Germline CDR1 SGHRS, CDR2 YFSETQ.

The CDR3 loop is CSVGAGGAGELFF. The CDR3 bases are TGCAGCGTTGGAGCGGGAGGTGCCGGGGAGCTGTTTTTT. V is TRBV29-1 and J is TRBJ2-2, with 9 bases identical to TRBD2. CDR3 size: 13 residues. V was pared by 4 bases and J by 6 bases, with 3 bases of the junction left unmatched. Germline CDR1 SQVTM, CDR2 ANQGSEA.

This clonotype has a count of ten or more. CDR3 sequence: CASSPGAGEQYF. In nucleotides, the CDR3 is TGTGCCAGCAGCCCCGGAGCGGGTGAGCAGTACTTC. The rearrangement joins TRBV3-1 to TRBJ2-7, with a weak D call TRBD2 (6 bases). Germline V gene sequence: CDR1 LGHDT, CDR2 YNNKEL (reference sequence). The CDR3 covers 12 residues. Trimming shortened V by 4 bases and J by 7 bases, and 11 bases separated the two germline ends.

This clonotype was observed a handful of times. A much larger clone differs from this one at a single base, so this may be a read error. The rearrangement links TRBV12-3 or TRBV12-4 to TRBJ2-3; 8 nucleotides align to TRBD2. The CDR3 spans 15 residues. CDR3 nucleotides: TGTGCCAGCAAGGCGGGAGGATTAACGGCAGATGCGCAGTATTTT. Its translation: CASKAGGLTADAQYF.

This clonotype was seen more than once but under ten times. The chain recombines TRBV6-2 or TRBV6-3 with TRBJ2-2; no reliable D call. V was clipped by 3 bases and J by 6 bases, with 17 bases between them. CDR1 MNHEY and CDR2 SVGEGT come from the germline V gene. This CDR3 is built from 16 residues. The DNA for the CDR3 is TGTGCCAGCAGTTATGATTTTATCTGGGCGCCCGGGGAGCTGTTTTTT. This translates into CASSYDFIWAPGELFF.

This clonotype was counted a few times. The CDR3 loop is CASSLSAGLYEQYF. As DNA, the CDR3 is TGTGCCAGCAGTTTATCCGCAGGGCTCTACGAGCAGTACTTC. This chain links TRBV12-3 or TRBV12-4 with TRBJ2-7; D is perhaps TRBD1 (5 bases). This CDR3 has 14 amino acids. Trimming stripped 2 bases from V and 3 bases from J, with 11 bases between.

Points on this clonotype: A read error may be the cause here, since a much bigger clone is one base away. The CDR3 loop is CANIQGERKWRHEQFF. DNA of the CDR3: TGTGCCAACATCCAAGGGGAGCGGAAATGGCGGCATGAGCAGTTCTTC. The V gene is TRBV5-6, the J gene TRBJ2-1, with D perhaps being TRBD1 or TRBD2 (5 bases each). V lost 9 bases and J lost 8, with 27 bases in between. Germline CDR1 reads SGHDT; CDR2 reads YYEEEE. CDR3 length: 16 residues.

This clonotype was seen ten or more times. This chain uses TRBV20-1 with TRBJ2-5; unclear D gene. With 6 bases removed from V and 1 base from J, the gap between germline ends came to 15 bases. CDR3 length: 14 residues. Germline V CDR1 and CDR2: DFQATT, SNEGSKA (reference sequence). The CDR3 reads CSAQTRHLQETQYF. The CDR3 nucleotides read TGCAGTGCGCAAACTCGACACCTCCAAGAGACCCAGTACTTC.

Many counts were recorded for this clonotype. This chain links TRBV6-1 with TRBJ2-6, with 7 bases aligning to TRBD1. This CDR3 comprises 17 residues. Germline V gene lookup returns CDR1 MNHNS and CDR2 SASEGT. J lost 0 bases, V lost 8 bases, and 10 bases had no gene match. This CDR3 is CASREWDSDSGANVLTF. DNA of the CDR3: TGTGCCAGCCGAGAATGGGACAGCGACTCTGGGGCCAACGTCCTGACTTTC.

Worth noting for this clonotype: This may be a read error: a much more frequent sequence differs by one nucleotide. In DNA, the CDR3 is TGTGCCAACAGTTTATTAGCGGCTTCCTACAATGAGCAGTTCTTC. Amino acid sequence: CANSLLAASYNEQFF. This sequence joins TRBV27 and TRBJ2-1, with D tentatively TRBD2 (6 bases). This CDR3 is built from 15 residues. Germline CDR1 reads MNHEY; CDR2 reads SMNVEV (reference sequence).

As to this clonotype: This may be a read error: a much more frequent sequence differs by one nucleotide. This sequence joins TRBV20-1 and TRBJ2-1; D tentatively fits TRBD1 or TRBD2 (5 bases each). The germline gives CDR1 DFQATT, CDR2 SNEGSKA (reference sequence). The CDR3 contains 11 residues. For the CDR3, the DNA is TGCAGGAGGGGAGTACGGGATGAGCAGTTCTTC. Translation: CRRGVRDEQFF.